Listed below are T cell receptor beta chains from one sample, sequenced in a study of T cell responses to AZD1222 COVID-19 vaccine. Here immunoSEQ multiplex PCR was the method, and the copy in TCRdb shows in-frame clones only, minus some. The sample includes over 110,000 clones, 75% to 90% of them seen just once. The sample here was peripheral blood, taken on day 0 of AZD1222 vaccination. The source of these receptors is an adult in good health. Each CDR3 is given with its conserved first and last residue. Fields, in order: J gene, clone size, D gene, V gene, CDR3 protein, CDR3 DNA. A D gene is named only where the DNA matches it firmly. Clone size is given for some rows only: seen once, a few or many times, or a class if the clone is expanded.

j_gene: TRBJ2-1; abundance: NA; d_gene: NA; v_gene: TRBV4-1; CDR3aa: CASSQVKGISYNEQFF; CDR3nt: TGCGCCAGCAGCCAAGTTAAGGGGATCTCCTACAATGAGCAGTTCTTC
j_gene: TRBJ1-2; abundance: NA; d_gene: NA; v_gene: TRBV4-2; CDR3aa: CASSHPDGYGYTF; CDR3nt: TGTGCCAGCAGCCATCCTGACGGCTATGGCTACACCTTC
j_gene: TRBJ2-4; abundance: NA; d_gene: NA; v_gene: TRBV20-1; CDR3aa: CSAPINIQYF; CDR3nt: TGCAGTGCGCCGATAAACATTCAGTACTTC
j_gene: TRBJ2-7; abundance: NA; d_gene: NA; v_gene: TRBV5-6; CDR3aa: CASSLDRAFRWGEQYF; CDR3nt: TGTGCCAGCAGCTTGGACAGGGCCTTCCGATGGGGCGAGCAGTACTTC
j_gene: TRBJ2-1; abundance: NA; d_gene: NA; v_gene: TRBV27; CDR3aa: CASSHRDGQRNEQFF; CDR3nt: TGTGCCAGCAGTCATCGGGACGGGCAGAGGAATGAGCAGTTCTTC
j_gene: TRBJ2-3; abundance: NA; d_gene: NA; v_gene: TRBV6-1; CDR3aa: CASSEWSGVSTDTQYF; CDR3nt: TGTGCCAGCAGTGAGTGGTCTGGCGTTAGCACAGATACGCAGTATTTT
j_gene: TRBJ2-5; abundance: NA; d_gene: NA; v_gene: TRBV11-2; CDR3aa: CASSLGETQYF; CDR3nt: TGTGCCAGCAGCTTAGGTGAGACCCAGTACTTC
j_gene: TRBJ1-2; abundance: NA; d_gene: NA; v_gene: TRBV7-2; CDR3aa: CASSLAGSARYGYTF; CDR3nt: TGTGCCAGCAGCTTAGCAGGCAGTGCCCGGTATGGCTACACCTTC
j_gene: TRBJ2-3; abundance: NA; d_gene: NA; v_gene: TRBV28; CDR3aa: CASSFGDTRIGQYF; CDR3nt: TGTGCCAGCAGTTTCGGAGACACTAGGATTGGGCAGTATTTT
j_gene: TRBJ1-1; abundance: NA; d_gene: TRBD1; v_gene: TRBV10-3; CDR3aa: CAISSGQLNTEAFF; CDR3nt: TGTGCCATCAGTTCGGGACAGTTGAACACTGAAGCTTTCTTT
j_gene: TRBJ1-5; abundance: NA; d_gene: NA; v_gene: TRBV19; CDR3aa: CASTTLPATTQSNQPQHF; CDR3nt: TGTGCCAGTACCACACTCCCCGCGACGACTCAGAGCAATCAGCCCCAGCATTTT
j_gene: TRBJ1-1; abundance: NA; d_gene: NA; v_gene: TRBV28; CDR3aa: CASILLGRDEAFF; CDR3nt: TGTGCCAGCATCCTCTTGGGGAGGGATGAAGCTTTCTTT
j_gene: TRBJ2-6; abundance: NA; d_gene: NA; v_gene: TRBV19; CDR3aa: CASSPGSGANVLTF; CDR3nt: TGTGCCAGTAGCCCGGGCTCTGGGGCCAACGTCCTGACTTTC
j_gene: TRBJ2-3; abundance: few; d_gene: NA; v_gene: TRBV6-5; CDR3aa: CASRYSFASTDTQYF; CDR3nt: TGTGCCAGCAGATACTCATTTGCATCCACAGATACGCAGTATTTT
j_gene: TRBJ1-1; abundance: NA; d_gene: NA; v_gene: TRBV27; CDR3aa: CASGPGAAGTEAFF; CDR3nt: TGTGCCAGTGGCCCTGGGGCGGCCGGCACTGAAGCTTTCTTT
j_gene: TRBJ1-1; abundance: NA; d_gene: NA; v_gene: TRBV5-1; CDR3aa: CASSLDGPGGDTEAFF; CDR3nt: TGCGCCAGCAGCTTGGACGGCCCGGGAGGGGACACTGAAGCTTTCTTT
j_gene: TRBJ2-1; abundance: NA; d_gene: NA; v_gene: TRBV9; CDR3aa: CASSVEAGTPYNEQFF; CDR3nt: TGTGCCAGCAGCGTAGAGGCGGGAACACCTTACAATGAGCAGTTCTTC
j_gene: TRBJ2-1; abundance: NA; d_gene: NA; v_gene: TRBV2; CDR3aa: CATRPEDSRNHEQFF; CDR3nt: TGTGCCACCCGACCGGAGGACAGCCGTAACCATGAGCAGTTCTTC
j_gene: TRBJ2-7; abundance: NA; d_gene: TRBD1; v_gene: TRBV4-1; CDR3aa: CASSGQGLPSYEQYF; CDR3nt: TGCGCCAGCAGCGGACAGGGCCTTCCTTCCTACGAGCAGTACTTC
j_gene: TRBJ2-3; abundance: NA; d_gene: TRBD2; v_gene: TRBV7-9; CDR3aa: CASQLGLAGASTDTQYF; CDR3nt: TGTGCCAGCCAATTGGGTCTAGCGGGGGCCTCGACAGATACGCAGTATTTT
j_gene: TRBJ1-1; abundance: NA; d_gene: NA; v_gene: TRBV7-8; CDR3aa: CASSFNRADTEAFF; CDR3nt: TGTGCCAGCAGCTTTAACAGGGCGGACACTGAAGCTTTCTTT
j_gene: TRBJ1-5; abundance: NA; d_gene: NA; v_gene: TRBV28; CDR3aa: CASSPPGAFNQPQHF; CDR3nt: TGTGCCAGCAGTCCTCCGGGGGCTTTTAATCAGCCCCAGCATTTT
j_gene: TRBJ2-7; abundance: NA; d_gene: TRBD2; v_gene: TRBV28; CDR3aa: CASSSLAGGYEQYF; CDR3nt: TGTGCCAGCAGTTCTCTAGCGGGAGGGTACGAGCAGTACTTC
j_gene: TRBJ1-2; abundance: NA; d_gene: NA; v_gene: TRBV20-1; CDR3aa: CSAGTSRGYTF; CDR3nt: TGCAGTGCTGGGACGAGTAGGGGCTACACCTTC
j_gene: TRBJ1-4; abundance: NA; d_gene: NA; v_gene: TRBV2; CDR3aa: CASSNPGLIGEKLFF; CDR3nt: TGTGCCAGCAGTAATCCGGGACTTATTGGTGAAAAACTGTTTTTT
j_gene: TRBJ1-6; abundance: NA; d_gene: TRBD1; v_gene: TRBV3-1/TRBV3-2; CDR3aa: CASSQRSGGDSPLHF; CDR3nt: TGTGCCAGCAGCCAAAGATCAGGGGGCGATTCACCCCTCCACTTT
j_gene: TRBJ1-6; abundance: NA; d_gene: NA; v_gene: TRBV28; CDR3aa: CATGRGVASPLHF; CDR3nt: TGTGCCACCGGCCGAGGGGTGGCTTCACCCCTCCACTTT
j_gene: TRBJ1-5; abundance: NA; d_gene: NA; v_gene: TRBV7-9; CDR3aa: CASSLGGGRVNQPQHF; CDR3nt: TGTGCCAGCAGCTTAGGGGGAGGGAGGGTTAATCAGCCCCAGCATTTT
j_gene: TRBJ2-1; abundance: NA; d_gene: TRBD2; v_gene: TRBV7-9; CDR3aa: CASSPPGLAGNEQFF; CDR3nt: TGTGCCAGCAGCCCCCCGGGACTAGCGGGTAATGAGCAGTTCTTC
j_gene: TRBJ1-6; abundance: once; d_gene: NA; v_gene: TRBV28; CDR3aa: CASNTWTGVVSPLHF; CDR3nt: TGTGCCAGCAATACCTGGACTGGGGTTGTTTCACCCCTCCACTTT
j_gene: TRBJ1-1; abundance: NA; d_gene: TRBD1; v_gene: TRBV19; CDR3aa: CASTWTGNTEAFF; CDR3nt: TGTGCCAGTACCTGGACAGGGAACACTGAAGCTTTCTTT
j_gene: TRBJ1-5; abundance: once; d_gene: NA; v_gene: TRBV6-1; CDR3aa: CASSEWAVDSNQPQHF; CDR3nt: TGTGCCAGCAGTGAGTGGGCGGTTGATAGCAATCAGCCCCAGCATTTT
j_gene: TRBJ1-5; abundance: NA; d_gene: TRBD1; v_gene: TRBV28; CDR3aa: CASSPGQGAPRNQPQHF; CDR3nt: TGTGCCAGCAGCCCTGGACAGGGGGCGCCCCGCAATCAGCCCCAGCATTTT
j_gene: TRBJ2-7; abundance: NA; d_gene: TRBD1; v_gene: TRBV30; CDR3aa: CAWSAGTGSSYEQYF; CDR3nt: TGTGCCTGGAGTGCCGGGACAGGATCATCCTACGAGCAGTACTTC
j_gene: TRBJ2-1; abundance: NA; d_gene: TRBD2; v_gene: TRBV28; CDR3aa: CASSLGGTSAYNEQFF; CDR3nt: TGTGCCAGCAGTTTAGGCGGGACTAGCGCTTACAATGAGCAGTTCTTC
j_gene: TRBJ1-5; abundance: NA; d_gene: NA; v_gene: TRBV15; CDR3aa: CATSRDLNQPQHF; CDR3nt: TGTGCCACCAGCAGAGATTTAAATCAGCCCCAGCATTTT
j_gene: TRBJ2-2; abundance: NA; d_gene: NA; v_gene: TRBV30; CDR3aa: CAWDGDPTGELFF; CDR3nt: TGTGCCTGGGACGGGGATCCCACCGGGGAGCTGTTTTTT
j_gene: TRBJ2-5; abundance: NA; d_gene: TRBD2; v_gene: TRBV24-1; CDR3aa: CATSSGLQETQYF; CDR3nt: TGTGCCACCAGTTCGGGACTACAAGAGACCCAGTACTTC
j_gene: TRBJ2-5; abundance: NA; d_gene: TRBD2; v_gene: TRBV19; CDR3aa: CASSMGLAGETQYF; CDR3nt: TGTGCCAGTAGTATGGGCCTAGCGGGAGAGACCCAGTACTTC
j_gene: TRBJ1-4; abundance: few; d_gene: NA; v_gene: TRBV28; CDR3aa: CASSYPPGGLSEKLFF; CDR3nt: TGTGCCAGCAGCTACCCACCGGGGGGGTTGAGTGAAAAACTGTTTTTT
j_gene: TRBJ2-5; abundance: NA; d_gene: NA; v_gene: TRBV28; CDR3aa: CASSLRRETQYF; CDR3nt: TGTGCCAGCAGTTTACGCCGGGAGACCCAGTACTTC
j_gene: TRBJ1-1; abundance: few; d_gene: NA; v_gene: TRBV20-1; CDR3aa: CSGHKNTEAFF; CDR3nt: TGCAGTGGTCACAAGAACACTGAAGCTTTCTTT